The 18 T cell receptor beta chains below were found in one sample sequenced in a study of T cell repertoires in cytomegalovirus infection. TCRdb processed the reads anew with MiXCR; each CDR3 protein has one entry. The sample includes about 530,000 distinct CDR3 sequences, around 27% of them seen just once. Sequencing was done on a sample of PBMCs. These receptors all come from a human donor in good health (CMV status not recorded). Some clones in this sample may be carry-over from other donors' samples.

CDR3 amino acids: CASSRDREWTDTQYF. CDR3 DNA sequence: TGTGCCAGCAGTCGGGACAGGGAGTGGACAGATACGCAGTATTTT. This chain joins TRBV12-3 or TRBV12-4 and TRBJ2-3; 9 bases align to TRBD1. V gave up 5 bases and J gave up 3 bases; unmatched junction bases: 6. The CDR3 runs to 15 residues.

Here the CDR3 DNA reads TGTGCCAGCAGTGAAATAACGAACACTGAAGCTTTCTTT. It yields the protein CASSEITNTEAFF. V gene TRBV2 combines with J gene TRBJ1-1; no clear D gene. CDR1 SNHLY and CDR2 FYNNEI come from the germline V gene. The CDR3 is 13 amino acids. V lost 2 bases and J 1 base, leaving 5 bases between the germline ends.

The V call is TRBV7-6, the J call TRBJ1-1; TRBD1 is a possible D gene (5 bases). The CDR3 extends over 17 amino acids. V was clipped by 1 base and J by 5 bases, with 20 bases between them. Germline values: CDR1 SGHVS, CDR2 FNYEAQ. The CDR3 loop is CASSLGVDSPGGTEAFF. The DNA of the CDR3 is TGTGCCAGCAGCTTAGGCGTCGATTCCCCTGGGGGGACTGAAGCTTTCTTT.

The chain has TRBV4-3 and TRBJ2-2; 14 bases match TRBD2. Trimming took 3 bases from V and 7 from J; bases not matched to a gene: 7. CDR3 length: 17 amino acids. Germline values: CDR1 LGHNA, CDR2 YSLEER. CDR3 sequence: CASSHLGLAGADGELFF. The CDR3 nucleotides read TGCGCCAGCAGCCACTTGGGACTAGCGGGAGCGGACGGGGAGCTGTTTTTT.

This clonotype was observed a single time. The chain is built from TRBV7-2 and TRBJ2-1; no firm D call. Trimming pared 3 bases from V and 6 bases from J, leaving 9 bases between. Looked up from germline, CDR1 is SGHTA and CDR2 is FQGNSA. The CDR3 spans 13 residues. CDR3 nucleotides: TGTGCCAGCAGCTTTACCCCGGCCAATGAGCAGTTCTTC. The encoded protein is CASSFTPANEQFF.

The V and J genes are TRBV29-1 and TRBJ2-2; D is possibly TRBD1 (6 bases). The ends were cut back, 6 bases at V and 1 base at J, with 15 bases in the middle. The CDR3 is made up of 15 amino acids. CDR1 is SQVTM, CDR2 ANQGSEA, per germline. CDR3 protein: CSVDTGFQNTGELFF. The CDR3 region has the DNA TGCAGCGTAGATACAGGGTTCCAGAACACCGGGGAGCTGTTTTTT.

This clonotype was found a few times. The J gene is TRBJ2-5, the V gene TRBV12-3 or TRBV12-4, with 8 nucleotides matching TRBD2. V lost 8 bases to trimming and J lost 4 bases; unmatched junction nucleotides: 6. The CDR3 loop spans 13 amino acids. The CDR3 here is CASRGGVGETQYF. The CDR3 nucleotides read TGTGCCAGCCGGGGGGGGGTCGGAGAGACCCAGTACTTC.

The chain carries TRBV20-1 and TRBJ2-1, with a weak D call TRBD1 (6 bases). Germline values: CDR1 DFQATT, CDR2 SNEGSKA (reference sequence). Trimming stripped 5 bases from V and 9 bases from J, with 17 bases between. The CDR3 contains 13 residues. CDR3 sequence (DNA): TGCAGTGCTGGGCTCCCGCCAGGGGCTGAGCAGTTCTTC. It is translated as CSAGLPPGAEQFF.

This clonotype was recorded many times. The chain has TRBV7-2 and TRBJ2-1, with a possible D match to TRBD2 (5 bases). This CDR3 has 11 amino acids. V was trimmed by 2 bases and J by 12 bases, leaving 8 bases between them. Germline V gene lookup returns CDR1 SGHTA and CDR2 FQGNSA. The CDR3 DNA is TGTGCCAGCAGCTTATCTCGGGGGCAGTTCTTC. As protein: CASSLSRGQFF.

The chain has TRBV12-3 or TRBV12-4 and TRBJ2-6; TRBD1 might be the D (6 bases). V lost 7 bases and J 0 bases, leaving 13 bases between the germline ends. CDR3 length equals 16 residues. Written as DNA, the CDR3 is TGTGCCAGCACAGAGACAGGAGTCTCTGGGGCCAACGTCCTGACTTTC. Its translation is CASTETGVSGANVLTF.

V gene TRBV5-1 combines with J gene TRBJ2-2, with D hard to call. The CDR3 runs 15 residues. The V gene's germline CDR1 is SGHRS and CDR2 YFSETQ. V lost 4 bases and J lost 3, with 13 bases in between. The CDR3 sequence: CASSRAGRYTGELFF. The CDR3 region has the DNA TGCGCCAGCAGCAGGGCCGGTAGATACACCGGGGAGCTGTTTTTT.

In its sample, this clonotype was seen many times. The rearrangement links TRBV12-3 or TRBV12-4 to TRBJ2-1, with 7 bases that match TRBD2. The V gene end was trimmed by 5 bases and the J gene end by 2 bases; junction bases not matched to a gene: 6. The CDR3 runs to 15 residues. CDR3 residues: CASSQWRETYNEQFF. CDR3 sequence (DNA): TGTGCCAGCAGTCAGTGGCGGGAGACCTACAATGAGCAGTTCTTC.

J is TRBJ2-5 and V is TRBV12-3 or TRBV12-4, with 11 bases identical to TRBD2. The CDR3 has 15 amino acids. The J segment lost 4 bases and the V segment lost 10 bases, leaving 11 bases of the junction unmatched. CDR3 nucleotide sequence: TGTGCCACCTCCTTGGAGCTAGCGGGAGGAGAGACCCAGTACTTC. It yields the protein CATSLELAGGETQYF.

V usage is TRBV12-3 or TRBV12-4 and J usage is TRBJ2-1, with D unresolved. The CDR3 contains 16 residues. Trimming pared 6 bases from V and 0 bases from J, leaving 15 bases between. The CDR3 here is CASSPLVVSSYNEQFF. The CDR3 DNA reads TGTGCCAGCAGCCCCTTAGTGGTTAGCTCCTACAATGAGCAGTTCTTC.

This clonotype was seen only a few times. The rearrangement links TRBV5-1 to TRBJ2-1; D is possibly TRBD2 (6 bases). The CDR3 covers 15 residues. V lost 5 bases and J lost 8, with 20 bases in between. Germline CDR1 and CDR2: SGHRS and YFSETQ. The CDR3 sequence: CASSPGGVRGDEQFF. The CDR3 coding sequence is TGCGCCAGCAGTCCCGGGGGAGTTAGGGGCGATGAGCAGTTCTTC.

This clonotype showed up just once. The chain combines TRBV6-6 with TRBJ2-7; 10 positions agree with TRBD1. Germline CDR1 reads MNHNY; CDR2 reads SVGAGI (reference sequence). This CDR3 region has 15 residues. The trim removed 5 bases at V and 4 bases at J, leaving 8 bases unmatched. CDR3 in amino acids: CASSQPGQGMYEQYF. The CDR3, as DNA: TGTGCCAGCAGTCAGCCGGGACAGGGGATGTACGAGCAGTACTTC.

In this sample, this clonotype turned up a few times. This sequence joins TRBV7-4 and TRBJ1-4; D ambiguous. Trimming removed 5 bases at V and 7 bases at J, with 11 bases between. CDR1 is SGHVT and CDR2 is SQSDAQ in the germline V gene. The CDR3 length is 13 residues. The CDR3 DNA is TGTGCCAGCAGCCCCGAGGTGGTTGAAAAACTGTTTTTT. It codes for CASSPEVVEKLFF.

This clonotype was detected only a few times. The rearrangement uses TRBV6-6 and TRBJ2-3; no reliable D call. Germline values: CDR1 MNHNY, CDR2 SVGAGI (reference sequence). V dropped 6 bases and J dropped 5 bases, with 15 bases sitting between them. This CDR3 contains 14 residues. The CDR3 loop reads CASRGLTLGDTQYF. In nucleotides, the CDR3 is TGTGCCAGCAGGGGTCTCACCCTCGGAGATACGCAGTATTTT.